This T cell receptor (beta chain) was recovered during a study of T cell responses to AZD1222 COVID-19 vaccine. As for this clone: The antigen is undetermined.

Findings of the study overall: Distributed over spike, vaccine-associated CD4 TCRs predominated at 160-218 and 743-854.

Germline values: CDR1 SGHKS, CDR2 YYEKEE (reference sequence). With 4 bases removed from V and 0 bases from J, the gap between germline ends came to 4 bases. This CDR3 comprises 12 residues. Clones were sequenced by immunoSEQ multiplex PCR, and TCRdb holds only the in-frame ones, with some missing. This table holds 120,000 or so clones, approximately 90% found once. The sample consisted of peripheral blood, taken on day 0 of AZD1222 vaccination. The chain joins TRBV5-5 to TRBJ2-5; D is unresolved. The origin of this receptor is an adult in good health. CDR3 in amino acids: CASSPNQETQYF. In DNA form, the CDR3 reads TGTGCCAGCAGCCCCAACCAAGAGACCCAGTACTTC.